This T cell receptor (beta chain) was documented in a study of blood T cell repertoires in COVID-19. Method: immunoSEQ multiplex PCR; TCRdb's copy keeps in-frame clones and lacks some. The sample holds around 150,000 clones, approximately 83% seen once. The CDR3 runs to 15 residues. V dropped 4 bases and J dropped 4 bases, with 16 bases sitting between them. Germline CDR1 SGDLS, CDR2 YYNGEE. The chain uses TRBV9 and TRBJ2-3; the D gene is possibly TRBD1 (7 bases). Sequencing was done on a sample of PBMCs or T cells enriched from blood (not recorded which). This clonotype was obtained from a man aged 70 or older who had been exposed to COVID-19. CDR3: CASSPRDSFADTQYF. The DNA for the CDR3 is TGTGCCAGCAGCCCGCGGGACAGTTTTGCAGATACGCAGTATTTT. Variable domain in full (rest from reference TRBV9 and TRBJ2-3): DSGVTQTPKHLITATGQRVTLRCSPRSGDLSVYWYQQSLDQGLQFLIQYYNGEERAKGNILERFSAQQFPDLHSELNLSSLELGDSALYFCASSPRDSFADTQYFGPGTRLTVL.